Below, 10 T cell receptor beta chains from the same sample are listed, as sequenced in a study of blood T cell repertoires in COVID-19. Sequencing used immunoSEQ multiplex PCR; TCRdb keeps in-frame clones, though not all of them. The sample has 95,000 to 150,000 clones, about four fifths seen once. The source material was peripheral blood. These receptors were obtained from a man aged 80 or over with active or convalescent COVID-19.

The rearrangement joins TRBV6-5 to TRBJ2-1, with 10 bases fitting TRBD1. The CDR3 length is 16 residues. Germline lookup yields CDR1 MNHEY and CDR2 SVGAGI. Trimming took 0 bases from V and 8 from J; bases not matched to a gene: 7. DNA for the CDR3: TGTGCCAGCAGTTACTCCCGGGACAGGGGTTTCGATGAGCAGTTCTTC. The encoded protein is CASSYSRDRGFDEQFF.

V gene TRBV6-6 combines with J gene TRBJ1-5, with D perhaps matching TRBD1 (6 bases). The CDR3 runs to 14 residues. Looked up from germline, CDR1 is MNHNY and CDR2 is SVGAGI (reference sequence). V was cut by 6 bases and J by 5 bases, with 14 bases left in between. The CDR3: CASSQGGGYQPQHF. The DNA for the CDR3 is TGTGCCAGCAGCCAAGGGGGGGGTTATCAGCCCCAGCATTTT.

This clone was observed a handful of times. The J gene is TRBJ2-2, the V gene TRBV6-5; 7 nucleotides align to TRBD2. CDR3 size: 15 residues. Germline CDR1 reads MNHEY; CDR2 reads SVGAGI. The J segment lost 3 bases and the V segment lost 2 bases, leaving 3 bases of the junction unmatched. This chain's CDR3 is CASSYASGHTGELFF. The CDR3 DNA reads as TGTGCCAGCAGTTACGCTAGCGGACACACCGGGGAGCTGTTTTTT.

There are a few counts of this clone. The V gene is TRBV18, the J gene TRBJ2-2; D is possibly TRBD1 (6 bases). Germline V lookup: CDR1 KGHSH, CDR2 LQKENI. The V end was cut by 3 bases, the J end by 5 bases, with 7 bases between. The CDR3 extends over 13 amino acids. DNA for the CDR3: TGTGCCAGCTCACCCGACAGGACCGGGGAGCTGTTTTTT. It encodes CASSPDRTGELFF.

In nucleotides, the CDR3 is TGTGCCATCAGCACTACGGGGGGAGCGATCGGAAACACCATATATTTT. This encodes CAISTTGGAIGNTIYF. The chain joins TRBV10-3 to TRBJ1-3; tentative D call: TRBD1 (5 bases). The CDR3 runs 16 residues. V dropped 6 bases and J dropped 4 bases, with 19 bases sitting between them. Germline CDR1 ENHRY, CDR2 SYGVKD.

This chain links TRBV5-5 with TRBJ1-4; 7 bases fit TRBD1. The CDR3 has 14 amino acids. The germline CDR1 and CDR2 sequences are SGHKS and YYEKEE (reference sequence). V dropped 6 bases and J dropped 8; count of bases not matched to a gene: 10. The CDR3 nucleotides read TGTGCCAGCACCTCCGGACAGGAAAGAGAAAAACTGTTTTTT. Its translation: CASTSGQEREKLFF.

The gene calls are TRBV7-9 and TRBJ1-5; D gene uncertain. Between the trimmed V and J ends, which lost 4 bases and 6 bases, there was a span of 7 bases. From germline, CDR1 is SEHNR and CDR2 FQNEAQ (reference sequence). The CDR3 loop spans 12 amino acids. The CDR3 loop reads CASSSGTQPQHF. The DNA for the CDR3 is TGTGCCAGCAGCTCCGGTACTCAGCCCCAGCATTTT.

V gene TRBV2 combines with J gene TRBJ2-4; maybe TRBD1 (5 bases). Trimming removed 7 bases at V and 7 bases at J, with 14 bases between. There are 13 residues in the CDR3. CDR1 is SNHLY and CDR2 is FYNNEI in the germline V gene. CDR3 nucleotides: TGTGCCAGCAATGCGGAAGGGGTGAACATTCAGTACTTC. This translates into CASNAEGVNIQYF.

The V gene is TRBV10-3, the J gene TRBJ2-3; TRBD1 might be the D (5 bases). V lost 0 bases, J lost 4 bases, and 5 bases lay in between. This CDR3 has 13 amino acids. Germline loops: CDR1 ENHRY, CDR2 SYGVKD. CDR3 DNA sequence: TGTGCCATCAGTGAGTCAGGGGCAGATACGCAGTATTTT. As protein: CAISESGADTQYF.

The rearrangement uses TRBV29-1 and TRBJ2-5, with 9 bases that match TRBD2. CDR1 and CDR2 from the germline V gene are SQVTM and ANQGSEA. This CDR3 contains 15 residues. With V trimmed by 8 bases and J by 1 base, 11 bases remained unmatched. The CDR3 region is CSTGAAGGFQETQYF. As DNA, the CDR3 is TGCAGCACCGGGGCAGCGGGGGGTTTCCAAGAGACCCAGTACTTC.